The 13 T cell receptor beta chains given below trace back to one sample, sequenced in a study of blood T cell repertoires in COVID-19. Using immunoSEQ multiplex PCR, the repertoire was profiled, and TCRdb retains in-frame clones only, with some absent. In the table there are approximately 110,000 clones, approximately 80% of which are singletons. The sequenced material came from peripheral blood. Receptors originate from a woman aged 50 to 60 with acute or convalescent COVID-19.

The chain couples TRBV7-9 to TRBJ1-2; D gene unclear. The CDR3 loop spans 9 amino acids. Trimming stripped 8 bases from V and 6 bases from J, with 4 bases between. The V gene's germline CDR1 is SEHNR and CDR2 FQNEAQ (reference sequence). The CDR3 DNA is TGTGCCAGCCCTAATGGCTACACCTTC. Protein: CASPNGYTF.

V usage is TRBV6-5 and J usage is TRBJ1-2; D not resolved. Germline values: CDR1 MNHEY, CDR2 SVGAGI. V dropped 5 bases and J dropped 5 bases, with 6 bases sitting between them. The CDR3 consists of 11 residues. As DNA, the CDR3 is TGTGCCAGCAGTCGGGGTTATGGCTACACCTTC. This encodes CASSRGYGYTF.

This clone was found a few times. V gene TRBV5-1 combines with J gene TRBJ1-1, with 9 bases aligning to TRBD1. J lost 1 base, V lost 4 bases, and 5 bases had no gene match. Germline-derived CDR1 and CDR2 are SGHRS and YFSETQ. The CDR3 runs to 15 residues. The CDR3 region is CASSPQGQGNTEAFF. For the CDR3, the DNA is TGCGCCAGCAGCCCCCAGGGACAGGGGAACACTGAAGCTTTCTTT.

The chain joins TRBV27 to TRBJ1-5; D may be TRBD1 (5 bases). CDR1 and CDR2 from the germline V gene are MNHEY and SMNVEV (reference sequence). The CDR3 covers 16 residues. The germline V and J ends were trimmed by 3 bases and 3 bases, with 15 bases remaining between them. CDR3 in DNA: TGTGCCAGCAGTTTCTTAGGAGGGACTCTCAATCAGCCCCAGCATTTT. It is translated as CASSFLGGTLNQPQHF.

The rearrangement uses TRBV12-5 and TRBJ1-6; D may be TRBD1 (6 bases). The V gene lost 1 base and the J gene lost 10 bases, with 8 bases spanning the gap. From germline, CDR1 is LGHNT and CDR2 FRNRAP. The CDR3 covers 13 residues. The CDR3 spells CASGLEGGSPLHF. CDR3 DNA sequence: TGTGCTAGTGGTTTGGAAGGGGGATCACCCCTCCACTTT.

V usage is TRBV9 and J usage is TRBJ1-1, with a possible D match to TRBD1 (6 bases). The ends were cut back, 4 bases at V and 1 base at J, with 11 bases in the middle. The germline V gene has CDR1 SGDLS and CDR2 YYNGEE. The CDR3 extends over 14 amino acids. This CDR3 reads CASSPQGRNTEAFF. CDR3 nucleotide sequence: TGTGCCAGCAGCCCCCAGGGGAGGAACACTGAAGCTTTCTTT.

The chain carries TRBV19 and TRBJ1-1; D possibly corresponds to TRBD1 (6 bases). With 4 bases removed from V and 8 bases from J, the gap between germline ends came to 11 bases. Germline assignment: CDR1 LNHDA and CDR2 SQIVND (reference sequence). The CDR3 sequence is 12 residues long. The CDR3 loop reads CASSRTVREAFF. CDR3 bases: TGTGCCAGTAGTAGGACAGTACGGGAAGCTTTCTTT.

There are a few counts of this clone. V and J are TRBV18 and TRBJ1-2, with 7 nucleotides matching TRBD1. The CDR3 covers 16 residues. CDR1 and CDR2 (germline): KGHSH, LQKENI. Trimming removed 6 bases from V and 0 bases from J; junction bases left unmatched: 10. The CDR3: CASSPRDRSTNYGYTF. CDR3 bases: TGTGCCAGCTCTCCCCGGGACAGATCCACTAACTATGGCTACACCTTC.

The chain links TRBV18 to TRBJ2-2; 15 positions match TRBD2. V shed 4 bases, J shed 0 bases, and the junction held 9 bases outside the gene matches. Per germline, CDR1 KGHSH and CDR2 LQKENI. The CDR3 has 20 residues. CDR3 in DNA: TGTGCCAGCTCACAACGGACCGGGACTAGCGGGGGGACGAACACCGGGGAGCTGTTTTTT. This encodes CASSQRTGTSGGTNTGELFF.

This chain joins TRBV14 and TRBJ1-2; 10 bases align to TRBD1. Trimming took 1 base from V and 4 from J; bases not matched to a gene: 3. Germline V CDR1 and CDR2: SGHDN, FVKESK. The CDR3 length is 15 residues. The CDR3 DNA is TGTGCCAGCAGCCAAGTGGGGACAGGGGTCTATGGCTACACCTTC. Translated: CASSQVGTGVYGYTF.

This rearrangement joins TRBV6-5 to TRBJ1-2, with 7 bases that match TRBD1. Per germline, CDR1 MNHEY and CDR2 SVGAGI. The CDR3 sequence is 12 residues long. V was clipped by 4 bases and J by 7 bases; unmatched bases: 3. CDR3 loop: CASSSWTGGYTF. The DNA for the CDR3 is TGTGCCAGCAGTTCCTGGACAGGTGGCTACACCTTC.

The chain recombines TRBV18 with TRBJ2-1, with 7 bases identical to TRBD1. Germline trimming cut 3 bases from V and 0 bases from J; bases unmatched to any gene: 5. Germline V gives CDR1 KGHSH, CDR2 LQKENI. The CDR3 runs 16 residues. The DNA of the CDR3 is TGTGCCAGCTCACCTTCAGGGGGTAGCTCCTACAATGAGCAGTTCTTC. Translated: CASSPSGGSSYNEQFF.

The chain links TRBV15 to TRBJ1-2; D is ambiguous. There are 14 residues in the CDR3. Germline values: CDR1 LNHNV, CDR2 YYDKDF (reference sequence). Trimming removed 0 bases from V and 8 bases from J, with 13 bases in between. CDR3 loop: CATSRDAPGNGYTF. In nucleotides, the CDR3 is TGTGCCACCAGCAGAGATGCGCCGGGGAACGGCTACACCTTC.